What follows are 32 T cell receptor beta chains derived from one specimen sequenced in a study of technical replicates of blood from a few donors. Here immunoSEQ multiplex PCR was the method, and the copy in TCRdb shows in-frame clones only, minus some. Here the sample spans tens of thousands of clones, approximately 90% being singletons. Source material: PBMCs. The receptors shown here come from a human donor in good health. Some clones in this sample may be carry-over from other donors' samples.

The chain combines TRBV5-1 with TRBJ2-3, with 9 nucleotides matching TRBD1. The CDR3 covers 17 residues. The trim removed 5 bases at V and 4 bases at J, leaving 14 bases unmatched. CDR1 SGHRS and CDR2 YFSETQ come from the germline V gene. This chain's CDR3 is CASSSRPTGGMADTQYF. In DNA, the CDR3 is TGCGCCAGCAGTTCGAGACCAACAGGGGGCATGGCAGATACGCAGTATTTT.

The chain has TRBV11-2 and TRBJ2-2, with 10 positions matching TRBD2. The CDR3 contains 18 residues. Looked up from germline, CDR1 is SGHAT and CDR2 is FQNNGV. J was trimmed by 0 bases and V by 0 bases; bases with no gene match: 4. Written as DNA, the CDR3 is TGTGCCAGCAGCTTAGATGGCCTAGCGGGGGCGAACACCGGGGAGCTGTTTTTT. It encodes CASSLDGLAGANTGELFF.

The chain links TRBV2 to TRBJ2-7; the D is unclear. V lost 3 bases and J 2 bases, leaving 17 bases between the germline ends. There are 16 residues in the CDR3. Germline-derived CDR1 and CDR2 are SNHLY and FYNNEI. The CDR3 region is CASSDYIGFEAYEQYF. The DNA for the CDR3 is TGTGCCAGCAGTGATTACATCGGTTTCGAGGCCTACGAGCAGTACTTC. The full variable domain, its missing parts supplied by reference TRBV2 and TRBJ2-7, is EPEVTQTPSHQVTQMGQEVILRCVPISNHLYFYWYRQILGQKVEFLVSFYNNEISEKSEIFDDQFSVERPDGSNFTLKIRSTKLEDSAMYFCASSDYIGFEAYEQYFGPGTRLTVT.

The chain uses TRBV7-2 and TRBJ1-2; D possibly corresponds to TRBD1 (5 bases). Germline CDR1 SGHTA, CDR2 FQGNSA. Trimming took off 5 bases at V and 4 bases at J, with 14 bases between the two ends. CDR3 length: 14 residues. The CDR3 region is CASSQGEGFYGYTF. In nucleotides, the CDR3 is TGTGCCAGCAGCCAAGGGGAGGGGTTCTATGGCTACACCTTC.

This chain joins TRBV5-1 and TRBJ2-7; 7 nucleotides align to TRBD2. The CDR3 has 14 amino acids. Germline loops: CDR1 SGHRS, CDR2 YFSETQ. Unmatched junction bases numbered 7, after V lost 3 bases and J lost 4 bases. The CDR3 sequence: CASSSAGSYYEQYF. The CDR3 region has the DNA TGCGCCAGCAGCTCAGCGGGAAGCTATTACGAGCAGTACTTC.

This rearrangement joins TRBV6-6 to TRBJ1-3; D unclear. The CDR3 totals 15 residues. V was clipped by 7 bases and J by 0 bases, with 13 bases between them. Germline values: CDR1 MNHNY, CDR2 SVGAGI (reference sequence). CDR3 sequence reads: CASKGEGSSGNTIYF. CDR3 nucleotides: TGTGCCAGCAAGGGAGAGGGAAGCTCTGGAAACACCATATATTTT.

The chain has TRBV11-2 and TRBJ2-3; D possibly corresponds to TRBD2 (5 bases). CDR1 and CDR2 from the germline V gene are SGHAT and FQNNGV. The V and J ends lost 5 bases and 3 bases respectively, with 15 bases between them. CDR3 size: 15 residues. The CDR3 sequence is CASSPLQWRTDTQYF. The CDR3 DNA reads as TGTGCCAGCAGCCCCCTCCAGTGGAGGACAGATACGCAGTATTTT.

The rearrangement joins TRBV5-8 to TRBJ2-7; D unclear. V was shortened by 4 bases and J by 0 bases, with 11 bases between the two germline ends. The CDR3 length is 14 residues. Germline V CDR1 and CDR2: SGHTS, YDEGEE. The CDR3 DNA reads TGTGCCAGCAGCCTCCCAGGCTTCTCCTACGAGCAGTACTTC. It codes for CASSLPGFSYEQYF.

This chain connects TRBV4-3 to TRBJ2-7; D ambiguous. Germline V CDR1 and CDR2: LGHNA, YSLEER. The CDR3 has 14 residues. V lost 1 base, J lost 1 base, and 8 bases lay in between. CDR3 coding DNA: TGCGCCAGCAGCCAAGGGGCTGGATCCTACGAGCAGTACTTC. This encodes CASSQGAGSYEQYF.

The rearrangement uses TRBV5-1 and TRBJ1-1, with no clear D. The CDR3 totals 15 residues. From germline, CDR1 is SGHRS and CDR2 YFSETQ. Trimming removed 0 bases at V and 3 bases at J, with 12 bases between. CDR3: CASSLVSGLDTEAFF. CDR3 DNA: TGCGCCAGCAGCTTGGTGTCGGGTCTCGACACTGAAGCTTTCTTT.

This clone is deemed medium-sized (0.01 to 0.1%). The CDR3 DNA follows: TGCGCCAGCAGCCAAGAGACTATTTATACCGGAGGTCATTTGGATGAGCAGTTCTTC. Translated, it gives CASSQETIYTGGHLDEQFF. The chain recombines TRBV4-3 with TRBJ2-1, with D perhaps matching TRBD2 (5 bases). The CDR3 consists of 19 residues. The V gene's germline CDR1 is LGHNA and CDR2 YSLEER. Trimming took 0 bases from V and 8 from J, leaving 26 bases between them.

The CDR3 sequence is CASSVGQGGIQYF. The DNA for the CDR3 is TGTGCCAGCAGCGTAGGACAGGGAGGCATTCAGTACTTC. This chain uses TRBV9 with TRBJ2-4, with TRBD1 as a possible D gene (7 bases). The germline gives CDR1 SGDLS, CDR2 YYNGEE. This CDR3 has 13 amino acids. The germline V and J ends were trimmed by 0 bases and 9 bases, with 10 bases remaining between them.

The chain links TRBV19 to TRBJ2-1; the match to TRBD2 covers 12 bases. Trimming cost V 6 bases and J 0 bases; bases outside gene matches: 6. This CDR3 has 17 amino acids. The germline V gene encodes CDR1 LNHDA and CDR2 SQIVND (reference sequence). The CDR3 is CASRSSSGGVSYNEQFF. In DNA, the CDR3 is TGTGCCAGTAGATCCTCTAGCGGGGGGGTCTCCTACAATGAGCAGTTCTTC. The full variable domain, with the rest looked up from reference TRBV19 and TRBJ2-1, is DGGITQSPKYLFRKEGQNVTLSCEQNLNHDAMYWYRQDPGQGLRLIYYSQIVNDFQKGDIAEGYSVSREKKESFPLTVTSAQKNPTAFYLCASRSSSGGVSYNEQFFGPGTRLTVL.

This chain links TRBV6-7 with TRBJ1-4, with a possible D match to TRBD1 (6 bases). TRBV6-7 qualifies as an ORF whose function is uncertain. The germline V and J ends were trimmed by 7 bases and 4 bases, with 31 bases remaining between them. The CDR3 contains 20 residues. The CDR3: CASTHSTQGTQGSSNEKLFF. The CDR3 nucleotides are TGTGCCAGCACCCACTCCACACAGGGTACTCAGGGTTCGAGTAATGAAAAACTGTTTTTT.

The CDR3 loop reads CASSLRQGPLDEQFF. CDR3 coding DNA: TGTGCCAGCAGCTTAAGACAGGGGCCCCTGGATGAGCAGTTCTTC. The chain couples TRBV7-6 to TRBJ2-1; TRBD1 aligns across 8 bases. With 2 bases clipped from V and 8 bases from J, the junction kept 8 bases outside the gene matches. The CDR3 length is 15 residues. The germline V gene has CDR1 SGHVS and CDR2 FNYEAQ.

The J gene is TRBJ1-1, the V gene TRBV5-4, with D maybe TRBD1 (5 bases). The germline V gene encodes CDR1 SGHNT and CDR2 YYREEE (reference sequence). The length of the CDR3 is 15 residues. V was shortened by 4 bases and J by 3 bases, with 16 bases between the two germline ends. The CDR3 nucleotides read TGTGCCAGCAGCCGCCCGGGGGGTGGGTACACTGAAGCTTTCTTT. It specifies CASSRPGGGYTEAFF.

This chain joins TRBV28 and TRBJ1-4; TRBD1 aligns across 8 bases. V lost 6 bases, J lost 8 bases, and 14 bases stayed unmatched. Germline CDR1 is MDHEN and CDR2 is SYDVKM. The CDR3 totals 16 residues. The CDR3 protein is CASSSPQQGGREKLFF. The CDR3 DNA is TGTGCCAGCAGCTCCCCACAACAGGGGGGCCGGGAAAAACTGTTTTTT.

The chain recombines TRBV7-3 with TRBJ2-5; tentative D call: TRBD2 (6 bases). Looked up from germline, CDR1 is SGHTA and CDR2 is FQGTGA. This CDR3 has 14 residues. The ends were cut back, 5 bases at V and 5 bases at J, with 15 bases in the middle. CDR3 bases: TGTGCCAGCAGCCCCCAGGCGGGAACGGAGACCCAGTACTTC. Residues: CASSPQAGTETQYF.

The J gene is TRBJ2-7, the V gene TRBV6-5; no reliable D call. Trimming left V 1 base short and J 4 bases short, with 2 bases between. Germline CDR1 MNHEY, CDR2 SVGAGI. This CDR3 comprises 11 residues. CDR3 coding DNA: TGTGCCAGCAGTTACTTATACGAGCAGTACTTC. Its protein is CASSYLYEQYF.

The rearrangement joins TRBV7-2 to TRBJ2-1, with 12 bases identical to TRBD2. The CDR3 totals 17 residues. V was clipped by 5 bases and J by 8 bases; unmatched bases: 13. Germline V gene data show CDR1 as SGHTA and CDR2 as FQGNSA. The CDR3 sequence: CASSPGQGLAGGDEQFF. The DNA for the CDR3 is TGTGCCAGCAGCCCGGGGCAGGGGCTAGCGGGGGGGGATGAGCAGTTCTTC.

The chain has TRBV6-6 and TRBJ2-1; the match to TRBD2 covers 8 bases. This CDR3 spans 15 amino acids. Germline V gene lookup returns CDR1 MNHNY and CDR2 SVGAGI (reference sequence). V dropped 4 bases and J dropped 2; count of bases not matched to a gene: 4. CDR3 residues: CASSSPAGAYNEQFF. The CDR3 DNA is TGTGCCAGCAGTTCACCAGCGGGAGCCTACAATGAGCAGTTCTTC.

J is TRBJ2-7 and V is TRBV7-3; no definite D call. The CDR3 has 13 residues. Trimming removed 5 bases at V and 3 bases at J, with 11 bases between. The germline V gene encodes CDR1 SGHTA and CDR2 FQGTGA. CDR3 residues: CASSPTYGYEQYF. The DNA of the CDR3 is TGTGCCAGCAGCCCTACGTACGGCTACGAGCAGTACTTC.

Here the CDR3 reads CASSLRQDSPLHF. CDR3 nucleotide sequence: TGTGCCAGCAGCCTGAGACAGGATTCACCCCTCCACTTT. V is TRBV7-9 and J is TRBJ1-6; weak D call: TRBD1 (6 bases). This CDR3 has 13 amino acids. Germline lookup yields CDR1 SEHNR and CDR2 FQNEAQ (reference sequence). Trimming removed 5 bases at V and 8 bases at J, with 10 bases between.

The CDR3 sequence: CASSSMRQETQYF. In nucleotides, the CDR3 is TGCGCCAGCAGCAGCATGAGACAAGAGACCCAGTACTTC. The chain recombines TRBV5-1 with TRBJ2-5; D is undetermined. V lost 4 bases, J lost 2 bases, and 9 bases lay in between. The CDR3 is 13 residues long. Germline CDR1 SGHRS, CDR2 YFSETQ. The complete variable domain, with remaining parts taken from reference TRBV5-1 and TRBJ2-5, reads KAGVTQTPRYLIKTRGQQVTLSCSPISGHRSVSWYQQTPGQGLQFLFEYFSETQRNKGNFPGRFSGRQFSNSRSEMNVSTLELGDSALYLCASSSMRQETQYFGPGTRLLVL.

The chain couples TRBV18 to TRBJ2-7, with D tentatively TRBD1 (5 bases). With 1 base removed from V and 7 bases from J, the gap between germline ends came to 14 bases. This CDR3 contains 14 residues. Germline values: CDR1 KGHSH, CDR2 LQKENI. The CDR3 is CASSPRSGSEEQYF. The CDR3 DNA is TGTGCCAGCTCACCACGGTCAGGGTCGGAAGAGCAGTACTTC.

The chain has TRBV30 and TRBJ2-7; possible D gene TRBD1, 6 bases. Germline V gene sequence: CDR1 GTSNPN, CDR2 SVGIG (reference sequence). The CDR3 runs 12 residues. V was cut by 2 bases and J by 3 bases, with 8 bases left in between. The CDR3 nucleotides read TGTGCCTGGAGTCGGGACAACTACGAGCAGTACTTC. Protein: CAWSRDNYEQYF.

The V and J genes are TRBV11-2 and TRBJ2-7; 9 bases agree with TRBD2. The V and J ends lost 0 bases and 3 bases, in that order; junction bases with no gene match: 3. Germline lookup yields CDR1 SGHAT and CDR2 FQNNGV. This CDR3 is built from 15 residues. The CDR3 coding sequence is TGTGCCAGCAGCTTAGATACTAGCGGGCGCTACGAGCAGTACTTC. The encoded protein is CASSLDTSGRYEQYF.

This chain connects TRBV9 to TRBJ2-5; no reliable D call. V was shortened by 0 bases and J by 1 base, with 7 bases between the two germline ends. This CDR3 contains 14 residues. The germline gives CDR1 SGDLS, CDR2 YYNGEE. CDR3 in DNA: TGTGCCAGCAGCGTAGGTCCGTTCCAAGAGACCCAGTACTTC. It encodes CASSVGPFQETQYF.

The J gene is TRBJ2-5, the V gene TRBV7-9; D may be TRBD1 (6 bases). This CDR3 is 17 amino acids long. Germline lookup yields CDR1 SEHNR and CDR2 FQNEAQ (reference sequence). Trimming removed 5 bases at V and 5 bases at J, with 24 bases between. CDR3 region: CASSKAMGIARGETQYF. The CDR3 DNA is TGTGCCAGCAGCAAAGCTATGGGTATAGCGAGGGGGGAGACCCAGTACTTC.

This sequence joins TRBV6-1 and TRBJ1-5; TRBD1 agrees at 11 bases. The CDR3 has 14 residues. The J segment lost 4 bases and the V segment lost 7 bases, leaving 3 bases of the junction unmatched. Germline CDR1 and CDR2: MNHNS and SASEGT. This CDR3 is CASIGQGANQPQHF. DNA for the CDR3: TGTGCCAGCATCGGACAGGGGGCGAATCAGCCCCAGCATTTT.

This chain connects TRBV15 to TRBJ2-5; 13 bases are a match to TRBD2. Germline CDR1 is LNHNV and CDR2 is YYDKDF (reference sequence). Trimming took 1 base from V and 2 from J; bases not matched to a gene: 4. The CDR3 covers 17 residues. The CDR3 DNA reads as TGTGCCACCAGCAGAGGGGGACTAGCGGGGTTACAAGAGACCCAGTACTTC. Encoded protein: CATSRGGLAGLQETQYF.

The chain uses TRBV7-2 and TRBJ2-1; D gene unclear. The CDR3 length is 15 residues. V was trimmed by 3 bases and J by 4 bases, leaving 13 bases between them. CDR1 and CDR2 from the germline V gene are SGHTA and FQGNSA. CDR3 DNA: TGTGCCAGCAGCTTTGGTGAACTCGCTTACAATGAGCAGTTCTTC. Protein: CASSFGELAYNEQFF.